These T cell receptor beta chains were read from a single sample in a study of T cell repertoires in aging, cancer and after chemotherapy. TCRdb fed the multiplex PCR reads into MiXCR, producing one record per CDR3 protein. The table includes more than 6,500 distinct CDR3 sequences, roughly two fifths detected once. Sequencing was performed on blood. These receptors were taken from a human donor in good health. Each CDR3 is given with its conserved first and last residue. D genes are given only for firm matches. Only part of the rows carry a size: once, few, many, or a class if the clone is expanded.

size,D,J,V,DNA,CDR3
NA,NA,TRBJ1-5,TRBV6-2/TRBV6-3,TGTGCCAGCACCTTACAGGAGAACAATCAGCCCCAGCATTTT,CASTLQENNQPQHF
large,NA,TRBJ2-1,TRBV29-1,TGCAGCGTTAGGGGAGCCTCCTACAATGAGCAGTTCTTC,CSVRGASYNEQFF
NA,TRBD1,TRBJ2-7,TRBV5-4,TGTGCCAGCAGCTTGCCACGGACAGGGGGCTACGAGCAGTACTTC,CASSLPRTGGYEQYF
NA,TRBD1,TRBJ2-2,TRBV18,TGTGCCAGCTCACCTCAGGGGGCTGGCGGGGAGCTGTTTTTT,CASSPQGAGGELFF
NA,TRBD1,TRBJ2-1,TRBV6-4,TGTGCCAGCAGTGGCCGCTCGGGACAGGTACAGTTCTTC,CASSGRSGQVQFF
NA,TRBD1,TRBJ1-6,TRBV19,TGTGCCAGTAGTTTGAGGGGACAGGGATATCTCCTCTCGGCTTCACCCCTCCACTTT,CASSLRGQGYLLSASPLHF
NA,NA,TRBJ2-7,TRBV4-3,TGCGCCAGCAGCCAAGATACGCCAGGTAGCTCCTACGAGCAGTACTTC,CASSQDTPGSSYEQYF
large,TRBD2,TRBJ2-1,TRBV29-1,TGCAGCGTTCTGGGACTAGTCTCCTACAATGAGCAGTTCTTC,CSVLGLVSYNEQFF
few,NA,TRBJ2-2,TRBV6-4,TGTGCCAGCAGTGTCAGGGTGTCCGGGGAGCTGTTTTTT,CASSVRVSGELFF
few,NA,TRBJ1-1,TRBV19,TGTGCCACTACGGACAGGAACACTGAAGCTTTCTTT,CATTDRNTEAFF
medium-sized,TRBD1,TRBJ2-1,TRBV6-2/TRBV6-3,TGTGCCAGCAGTTGGACAGGCTATGAGCAGTTCTTC,CASSWTGYEQFF
NA,NA,TRBJ1-4,TRBV18,TGTGCCAGCTCACCGGAGATGTGGGCAACTAATGAAAAACTGTTTTTT,CASSPEMWATNEKLFF
NA,TRBD1,TRBJ2-5,TRBV13,TGTGCCAGCAGCTTACAGGGGGCGCGGGTTGGGACCCAGTACTTC,CASSLQGARVGTQYF
few,NA,TRBJ1-3,TRBV19,TGTGCCAGTAGTGCTAAAATGGTAGACTCTGGAAACACCATATATTTT,CASSAKMVDSGNTIYF
few,TRBD2,TRBJ2-3,TRBV15,TGTGCCACCAGCAGGAGAGGTCTAGCGGGATACACAGATACGCAGTATTTT,CATSRRGLAGYTDTQYF
medium-sized,TRBD1,TRBJ2-7,TRBV5-5,TGTGCCAGCAGCTTGACGGACAGGGACTACGAGCAGTACTTC,CASSLTDRDYEQYF
few,NA,TRBJ2-1,TRBV5-1,TGCGCCAGCAGCCTGAGGCAGGCTAGCTACAATGAGCAGTTCTTC,CASSLRQASYNEQFF
few,TRBD1,TRBJ2-7,TRBV18,TGTGCCAGCTCAACTACTGGGACAGGGAAGGCCTACGAGCAGTACTTC,CASSTTGTGKAYEQYF
NA,TRBD2,TRBJ2-4,TRBV30,TGTGCCTGGAGTGCACTAGCGGGATCTCAGTACTTC,CAWSALAGSQYF
NA,NA,TRBJ2-2,TRBV5-1,TGCGCCAGCAGCTTGGCGGGCGGGACAGACACCGGGGAGCTGTTTTTT,CASSLAGGTDTGELFF
few,NA,TRBJ2-1,TRBV7-3,TGTGCCAGCAGCTTTAGCGGTAGCTCCTACAATGAGCAGTTCTTC,CASSFSGSSYNEQFF
NA,NA,TRBJ2-2,TRBV30,TGTGCCTGGAGTGTACGGGTCACCGGGGAGCTGTTTTTT,CAWSVRVTGELFF
NA,NA,TRBJ1-1,TRBV5-6,TGTGCCAGCAGCTTGGCGGGGGGGTCCACTGAAGCTTTCTTT,CASSLAGGSTEAFF
NA,NA,TRBJ1-6,TRBV6-2/TRBV6-3,TGTGCCAGCAGCCTGAATTCACCCCTCCACTTT,CASSLNSPLHF
few,TRBD2,TRBJ2-5,TRBV5-4,TGTGCCAGCAGCTTGGCTAGCGGGGCCCAAGAGACCCAGTACTTC,CASSLASGAQETQYF
few,TRBD1,TRBJ2-2,TRBV15,TGTGCCACCAGTCCGGGACAGGGTCTTGGTCGCACCGGGGAGCTGTTTTTT,CATSPGQGLGRTGELFF
few,TRBD1,TRBJ1-1,TRBV30,TGTGCCTGGAGCCAGGTTAGCAGGGGGATATTAGCTTTCTTT,CAWSQVSRGILAFF
large,NA,TRBJ2-3,TRBV29-1,TGCAGCGTTGCGGGCGACAGTGCAGATACGCAGTATTTT,CSVAGDSADTQYF
NA,NA,TRBJ2-7,TRBV29-1,TGCAGCGTTGAAGAGGCACTGGTAGACGAGCAGTACTTC,CSVEEALVDEQYF
NA,TRBD2,TRBJ2-1,TRBV12-3/TRBV12-4,TGTGCCAGCAGTTTAGAAGGTAGCGGGGGGTACTACAATGAGCAGTTCTTC,CASSLEGSGGYYNEQFF
few,TRBD1,TRBJ2-7,TRBV6-2/TRBV6-3,TGTGCCAGCGTCCAGGGGGATTACTCCTACGAGCAGTACTTC,CASVQGDYSYEQYF
NA,NA,TRBJ2-5,TRBV5-4,TGTGCCAGCAGCACTAAGGGACTCCGGAGGGAGACCCAGTACTTC,CASSTKGLRRETQYF
NA,NA,TRBJ2-6,TRBV10-3,TGTGCCATCAGTGGGCTAGTGGGAATAAACTCTGGGGCCAACGTCCTGACTTTC,CAISGLVGINSGANVLTF
NA,NA,TRBJ1-1,TRBV19,TGTGCCAGTAGTTCAGAGGGGCCAGACAGGAAGGGGTACACTGAAGCTTTCTTT,CASSSEGPDRKGYTEAFF
NA,TRBD1,TRBJ1-4,TRBV5-5,TGCGCCAGCAGCTTACAGGGGGAAAAACTGTTTTTT,CASSLQGEKLFF
few,NA,TRBJ1-2,TRBV5-4,TGTGCCAGCAGCAGGGGCGGTTCCGAAGCTAACTATGGCTACACCTTC,CASSRGGSEANYGYTF
NA,NA,TRBJ1-2,TRBV7-6,TGTGCCAGCAGCCCCGGCATCCAGGGGCTGAACTATGGCTACACCTTC,CASSPGIQGLNYGYTF
NA,TRBD2,TRBJ2-5,TRBV11-1,TGTGCCAGCAGCCCCGGGCCAGCGGGGGGCCAAGAGACCCAGTACTTC,CASSPGPAGGQETQYF
NA,NA,TRBJ2-3,TRBV6-4,TGTGCCAGCAGTAAGAGCGGAGGTACAGATACGCAGTATTTT,CASSKSGGTDTQYF
few,TRBD1,TRBJ1-1,TRBV19,TGTGCCAGTAGTACCCGACAGGGGTGGGGGGACACTGAAGCTTTCTTT,CASSTRQGWGDTEAFF
medium-sized,TRBD2,TRBJ2-7,TRBV11-1,TGTGCCAGCAGCTTAGCCTCCCCCCTAGCGGGGACCTACGAGCAGTACTTC,CASSLASPLAGTYEQYF
few,NA,TRBJ1-4,TRBV6-5,TGTGCCACCTCAAGAGGAGGGGGGGATAATGAAAAACTGTTTTTT,CATSRGGGDNEKLFF
NA,NA,TRBJ1-2,TRBV6-1,TGTGCCAGCAGTGAATTGGGCAGCCTGGACTATGGCTACACCTTC,CASSELGSLDYGYTF
NA,NA,TRBJ2-3,TRBV18,TGTGTCAGCTCACCGGGGGGCCCGAGCACAGATACGCAGTATTTT,CVSSPGGPSTDTQYF
few,NA,TRBJ1-2,TRBV19,TGTGCCAGTAGGGAGGACGGTAACTATGGCTACACCTTC,CASREDGNYGYTF
NA,TRBD1,TRBJ2-7,TRBV5-1,TGCGCCAGCAGCTCCGGGACAGGGGGGCTAGCCTACGAGCAGTACTTC,CASSSGTGGLAYEQYF
medium-sized,TRBD1,TRBJ2-7,TRBV29-1,TGCAGCGGACGGACAGGGGGCTCTTACGAGCAGTACTTC,CSGRTGGSYEQYF
NA,NA,TRBJ1-2,TRBV7-3,TGTGCCAGCAGCTTAAATCCGGCAGGGCTCTATGGCTACACCTTC,CASSLNPAGLYGYTF
few,TRBD1,TRBJ1-1,TRBV18,TGTGCCAGCTCACGTGCAACCGGGACAGAGAGACAGAACACTGAAGCTTTCTTT,CASSRATGTERQNTEAFF
medium-sized,NA,TRBJ2-1,TRBV19,TGTGCCAGTAGAAAAGCAGTTGGCCCCTACAATGAGCAGTTCTTC,CASRKAVGPYNEQFF
few,NA,TRBJ2-3,TRBV6-4,TGTGCCAGCAGTGACGGAGGCGACACAGATACGCAGTATTTT,CASSDGGDTDTQYF
few,NA,TRBJ2-3,TRBV5-4,TGTGCCAGCATCGAGCGGGTTGGGCCACCTCAATCTAGCACAGATACGCAGTATTTT,CASIERVGPPQSSTDTQYF
NA,NA,TRBJ1-5,TRBV19,TGTGCCACTTCTCCTTCGGGACAACCATTCAATCAGCCCCAGCATTTT,CATSPSGQPFNQPQHF
medium-sized,NA,TRBJ1-2,TRBV12-3/TRBV12-4,TGTGCCAGCAGGAGGGAAGTCGATGGCTACACCTTC,CASRREVDGYTF
few,NA,TRBJ1-6,TRBV19,TGTGCCAGTACCCCAAGGTCCGGCTCCTATAATTCACCCCTCCACTTT,CASTPRSGSYNSPLHF
once,NA,TRBJ1-4,TRBV18,TGTGCCAGCTCAACGGGACTCGGAAATGAAAAACTGTTTTTT,CASSTGLGNEKLFF
medium-sized,NA,TRBJ1-3,TRBV11-1,TGTGCCAGCAGCCCCGGGACAACTGGAAACACCATATATTTT,CASSPGTTGNTIYF
NA,TRBD2,TRBJ2-1,TRBV27,TGTGCCAGCAGTTTAGCAGCGGGAAATGAGCAGTTCTTC,CASSLAAGNEQFF
few,TRBD1,TRBJ2-1,TRBV6-5,TGTGCCAGCATTAAGGGGACAGGGAGGGACAATGAGCAGTTCTTC,CASIKGTGRDNEQFF